A single sample gave rise to the 12 T cell receptor beta chains below, sequenced in a study of OX40 agonist ivuxolimab in advanced cancers. Clones were read by immunoSEQ multiplex PCR, and TCRdb kept only the in-frame ones, dropping some. The sample includes around 60,000 clones, more than 70% of them seen just once. Sequences were derived from CD4+ or CD8+ T cells sorted from blood, sampled in a trial of the OX40 agonist ivuxolimab. The receptors derive from an adult with an advanced solid tumor such as melanoma, head and neck, liver or kidney cancer.

This chain links TRBV7-2 with TRBJ2-7; perhaps TRBD1 as D (5 bases). CDR1 is SGHTA and CDR2 is FQGNSA in the germline V gene. The CDR3 has 15 residues. Deletions cut 2 bases from V and 1 base from J, with 12 bases between. The CDR3 DNA sequence: TGTGCCAGCAGCTTATTTATAGGGGCGTCCTACGAGCAGTACTTC. This sequence encodes CASSLFIGASYEQYF.

J is TRBJ1-5 and V is TRBV19; D is unclear. Germline V CDR1 and CDR2: LNHDA, SQIVND (reference sequence). The CDR3 has 15 amino acids. Trimming took 5 bases from V and 0 from J, leaving 11 bases between them. The CDR3 loop reads CASSPSGLSNQPQHF. CDR3 in DNA: TGTGCCAGTAGTCCAAGTGGACTTAGCAATCAGCCCCAGCATTTT.

This clone was found a few times. The chain couples TRBV5-8 to TRBJ2-3; 7 positions match TRBD2. This CDR3 has 17 amino acids. The germline V gene encodes CDR1 SGHTS and CDR2 YDEGEE. V was pared by 5 bases and J by 2 bases, with 14 bases of the junction left unmatched. The DNA for the CDR3 is TGTGCCAGCAGGTCCGGGTCTACGGGACTATCCACAGATACGCAGTATTTT. This encodes CASRSGSTGLSTDTQYF.

This chain links TRBV5-1 with TRBJ2-5, with 9 positions matching TRBD1. The CDR3 runs 16 residues. The J segment lost 5 bases and the V segment lost 4 bases, leaving 12 bases of the junction unmatched. Germline V CDR1 and CDR2: SGHRS, YFSETQ. CDR3 DNA sequence: TGCGCCAGCAGCATCCGGGTACAGGGGGCGGGGGAGACCCAGTACTTC. Translating it yields CASSIRVQGAGETQYF.

The V call is TRBV6-5, the J call TRBJ1-1; D remains ambiguous. Trimming took off 7 bases at V and 5 bases at J, with 8 bases between the two ends. The CDR3 is 11 amino acids. Germline V gene data show CDR1 as MNHEY and CDR2 as SVGAGI. This CDR3 reads CASIGLTEAFF. The CDR3 nucleotides are TGTGCCAGCATAGGGCTTACTGAAGCTTTCTTT.

The chain carries TRBV11-2 and TRBJ1-4; D call uncertain. Germline V gene data show CDR1 as SGHAT and CDR2 as FQNNGV. V was cut by 5 bases and J by 4 bases, with 14 bases left in between. CDR3 length equals 15 residues. The CDR3 reads CASSHDGAFNEKLFF. The CDR3 DNA reads TGTGCCAGCAGCCATGACGGAGCCTTTAATGAAAAACTGTTTTTT.

On this clone itself: An end of the junction does not agree with germline; a read error may underlie this. The chain employs TRBV7-9 and TRBJ2-1, with D possibly TRBD1 on 6 matching bases. This CDR3 spans 12 amino acids. Germline V lookup: CDR1 SEHNR, CDR2 FQNEAQ (reference sequence). The DNA of the CDR3 is TGTGCCGGCAGCTGGGAGACAGGTGAGCAGTTCTTC. This translates into CAGSWETGEQFF.

The chain joins TRBV7-9 to TRBJ1-2; D ambiguous. Trimming took 1 base from V and 4 from J, leaving 10 bases between them. This CDR3 region has 14 residues. The germline CDR1 and CDR2 sequences are SEHNR and FQNEAQ (reference sequence). The CDR3 coding sequence is TGTGCCAGCAGCTTAGACACTTCAGGCTATGGCTACACCTTC. This codes for CASSLDTSGYGYTF.

Details on this clone: This may stem from a read error, because a much larger clone lies one nucleotide away. Other nucleotide sequences in the sample specify the same CDR3. The chain links TRBV7-9 to TRBJ1-5; D may be TRBD1 (5 bases). The germline V gene encodes CDR1 SEHNR and CDR2 FQNEAQ (reference sequence). Deletions cut 5 bases from V and 0 bases from J, with 11 bases between. The CDR3 is made up of 15 amino acids. CDR3 coding DNA: TGTGCCAGCAGCCTGGGGGGATATAGCAATCAGCCCCAGCATTTT. Translating gives CASSLGGYSNQPQHF.

This chain joins TRBV5-1 and TRBJ1-2; D uncertain. V was pared by 0 bases and J by 6 bases, with 21 bases between. Germline CDR1 is SGHRS and CDR2 is YFSETQ. The CDR3 contains 17 residues. The CDR3 loop is CASSLEGSTMHRHGYTF. The CDR3 bases are TGCGCCAGCAGCTTGGAAGGTTCCACTATGCATCGTCATGGCTACACCTTC.

The V call is TRBV7-3, the J call TRBJ2-3; 9 nucleotides align to TRBD2. Germline CDR1 reads SGHTA; CDR2 reads FQGTGA. Losses at the gene ends were 1 base for V and 7 bases for J; bases not matched to a gene: 9. The CDR3 covers 16 residues. CDR3 sequence reads: CASSLMVAGVGNTQYF. CDR3 nucleotides: TGTGCCAGCAGCTTAATGGTAGCGGGGGTAGGGAATACGCAGTATTTT. The complete variable domain, with remaining parts taken from reference TRBV7-3 and TRBJ2-3, reads GAGVSQTPSNKVTEKGKYVELRCDPISGHTALYWYRQSLGQGPEFLIYFQGTGAADDSGLPNDRFFAVRPEGSVSTLKIQRTERGDSAVYLCASSLMVAGVGNTQYFGPGTRLTVL.

This chain joins TRBV5-1 and TRBJ2-5; D possibly corresponds to TRBD2 (5 bases). This CDR3 is built from 14 residues. The V end was cut by 2 bases, the J end by 1 base, with 9 bases between. Per the germline V gene, CDR1 is SGHRS and CDR2 is YFSETQ. The chain's CDR3 is CASSLAVPQETQYF. DNA of the CDR3: TGCGCCAGCAGCTTAGCGGTCCCCCAAGAGACCCAGTACTTC.